This TCR beta chain was profiled in a study of neurological immune-mediated disorders. The authors produced cDNA by 5'RACE using 10-nucleotide random UMIs. Per sequencing run, 15-18 subjects together gave over 190 million TCR-beta sequences. TCRdb ran MiXCR on the 5' RACE reads and lists one entry per CDR3 protein. This table holds fewer than 85,000 distinct CDR3 sequences, about 5.1% found once. This clonotype was recorded many times. The sequenced sample was PBMCs. This clonotype was sampled from a woman between 70 and 85 years old with multiple sclerosis.

The chain's CDR3 is CASSQDRSGALYEQYF. The CDR3 coding sequence is TGTGCCAGCAGCCAAGATAGGAGCGGGGCCCTCTACGAGCAGTACTTC. The chain employs TRBV3-1 and TRBJ2-7, with 7 positions matching TRBD2. Trimming removed 0 bases from V and 3 bases from J; junction bases left unmatched: 8. The CDR3 totals 16 residues. CDR1 and CDR2 from the germline V gene are LGHDT and YNNKEL (reference sequence).